This T cell receptor (beta chain) was identified in a study of blood T cells in healthy people across ages. Through a sample-barcoded 5' primer and a J-beta primer mix, a second PCR was run for about 6 to 11 cycles. TCRdb reanalysed the 5' RACE reads using MiXCR and keeps one entry per CDR3 protein. The repertoire holds 650,000 to 800,000 distinct CDR3 sequences, with over 40% as singletons. Note on this clonotype: Its target is unknown.

CDR3 length: 14 residues. In germline, CDR1 is MDHEN, CDR2 SYDVKM. V lost 6 bases and J 3 bases, leaving 14 bases between the germline ends. Regarding the study as a whole: Higher diversity and more naive CD4+ cells were features of long-lived donors, compared to aged donors. Across the age range, TCR beta diversity per million T cells fell in a roughly linear way.

Caucasian individuals from Russia who were healthy and aged about 6 to 90 acted as donors. There were at least 6 micrograms of total RNA extracted from every sample. The rearrangement joins TRBV28 to TRBJ1-1; D is possibly TRBD1 (5 bases). Sequencing was performed on blood. The clonotype comes from a woman older than 75 in good health. The chain's CDR3 is CASRQPGRDTEAFF. CDR3 bases: TGTGCCAGCAGGCAGCCAGGGCGGGACACTGAAGCTTTCTTT.